This TCR beta chain emerged from a study of PD-L1 blockade in urothelial cancer. Trimming shortened V by 3 bases and J by 7 bases, and 10 bases separated the two germline ends. The CDR3 is made up of 13 amino acids. The germline V gene has CDR1 SGHAT and CDR2 FQNNGV. The time point: peripheral blood 6 weeks after treatment start. Sequenced by immunoSEQ multiplex PCR; TCRdb stores in-frame clones only, minus some. The repertoire holds roughly 100,000 clones, with less than 90% as singletons. The source material was PBMCs, sampled around atezolizumab (anti-PD-L1) treatment. This sequence was found in a man in his 70s with urothelial cancer. The chain couples TRBV11-2 to TRBJ2-1; TRBD2 is a possible D gene (5 bases). CDR3 sequence (DNA): TGTGCCAGCAGCTTCGGGGTTAAAAATGAGCAGTTCTTC. This translates into CASSFGVKNEQFF.